The present entry profiles one TCR beta chain with its context. The sample is drawn from a study of human T cells and chemical hapten exposure. Time point specified: healthy volunteer bleed at 2 weeks. Total RNA was isolated from whole blood that had not been fractionated. TCRdb re-called the RACE reads with MiXCR, one entry per CDR3 protein. The sample records roughly 130,000 distinct CDR3 sequences, around 8.3% being singletons. The junction had 9 bases not matched to a gene; V was cut back by 4 bases and J by 7 bases. The CDR3 runs to 15 residues. The germline V gene encodes CDR1 SGHRS and CDR2 YFSETQ.

The V gene is TRBV5-1, the J gene TRBJ2-7; 12 nucleotides match TRBD1. This TCR came from a male donor in good health. Some clones in this sample may be carry-over from other donors' samples. Material: whole blood. This chain's CDR3 is CASSPPGQGAGEQYF. The CDR3 DNA sequence: TGCGCCAGCAGCCCCCCGGGACAGGGGGCTGGAGAGCAGTACTTC.